The rows below give T cell receptor beta chains drawn from one sample of a study of CD8+CD57+ T cells in acquired aplastic anemia. TCRdb reprocessed the reads with MiXCR, giving one entry per CDR3 protein. Of 100,000 to 130,000 distinct CDR3 sequences in the sample, under 60% are singletons; the top ten hold roughly a third. The sample consisted of sorted CD4+, CD8+, or CD8+CD57+ T cells (not recorded which) from PBMCs. The receptors shown here come from a human donor in good health, serving as a control. Both conserved end residues are part of each CDR3. A D gene is named only where the DNA matches it firmly. The size field is filled for only some rows; it gives once, few, many or a size class.

V	length	D	J	size	CDR3	DNA
TRBV29-1	11	-	TRBJ1-1	many	CSVEQNTEAFF	TGCAGCGTTGAGCAGAACACTGAAGCTTTCTTT
TRBV7-2	15	-	TRBJ1-5	-	CASSTVAVGNQPQHF	TGTGCCAGCAGCACGGTGGCAGTGGGCAATCAGCCCCAGCATTTT
TRBV7-6	12	-	TRBJ2-5	-	CASNSGWETQYF	TGTGCCAGCAACTCCGGCTGGGAGACCCAGTACTTC
TRBV24-1	15	TRBD2	TRBJ2-1	many	CATSNPRGGSNEQFF	TGTGCCACCAGTAACCCCCGGGGGGGAAGCAATGAGCAGTTCTTC
TRBV15	15	-	TRBJ2-7	-	CATSRVLSLLDEQYF	TGTGCCACCAGCAGGGTTCTGAGTCTCCTAGACGAGCAGTACTTC
TRBV20-1	13	TRBD1	TRBJ1-2	-	CSAEPGQLGGYTF	TGCAGTGCTGAACCGGGACAGCTGGGAGGCTACACCTTC
TRBV6-5	15	-	TRBJ2-7	many	CASSYSPGVGYEQYF	TGTGCCAGCAGTTACTCGCCCGGGGTCGGCTACGAGCAGTACTTC
TRBV2	13	-	TRBJ2-7	-	CASSLAREKEQYF	TGTGCCAGCAGCTTAGCCAGGGAGAAGGAGCAGTACTTC
TRBV12-3/TRBV12-4	12	-	TRBJ1-1	many	CASSSGLTEAFF	TGTGCCAGCAGTTCGGGTTTAACTGAAGCTTTCTTT
TRBV3-1	15	TRBD1	TRBJ1-3	many	CASSQVGQQRNTIYF	TGTGCCAGCAGCCAAGTGGGACAGCAGAGAAACACCATATATTTT
TRBV25-1	13	-	TRBJ1-6	-	CASSAQYNSPLHF	TGTGCCAGCAGTGCTCAGTATAATTCACCCCTCCACTTT
TRBV20-1	12	-	TRBJ1-5	once	CSASRGSQPQHF	TGCAGTGCTAGTCGGGGTAGTCAGCCCCAGCATTTT
TRBV5-6	14	-	TRBJ1-1	many	CASSTLVGNTEAFF	TGTGCCAGCAGTACCCTTGTGGGGAACACTGAAGCTTTCTTT
TRBV11-2	16	TRBD2	TRBJ2-1	-	CASSFVSGGAYNEQFF	TGTGCCAGCAGCTTCGTTAGCGGGGGGGCCTACAATGAGCAGTTCTTC
TRBV25-1	14	TRBD1	TRBJ2-7	-	CASSGGGQGIEQYF	TGTGCCAGCAGTGGGGGGGGACAGGGAATCGAGCAGTACTTC
TRBV10-2	15	TRBD1	TRBJ2-3	-	CASTGQGPGKNTQYF	TGCGCCAGCACTGGACAGGGACCTGGGAAGAATACGCAGTATTTT
TRBV19	16	TRBD1	TRBJ2-7	many	CASSIAQGQGVYEQYF	TGTGCCAGTAGTATCGCGCAGGGACAGGGGGTGTACGAGCAGTACTTC
TRBV25-1	16	TRBD1	TRBJ1-1	-	CASSEYGGQANTEAFF	TGTGCCAGCAGTGAATACGGAGGACAGGCGAACACTGAAGCTTTCTTT
TRBV24-1	14	-	TRBJ2-7	-	CAIRGASDFDEQYF	TGTGCCATCAGGGGGGCCTCAGACTTCGACGAGCAGTACTTC
TRBV6-5	13	-	TRBJ1-2	-	CASSYSQGSGYTF	TGTGCCAGCAGTTACTCCCAGGGTTCAGGCTACACCTTC
TRBV11-1	13	-	TRBJ2-7	-	CASSSGRIYEQYF	TGTGCCAGCAGCTCCGGACGGATCTACGAGCAGTACTTC
TRBV10-3	13	TRBD1	TRBJ1-5	-	CAIRDRDHQPQHF	TGTGCCATCAGGGACAGGGACCATCAGCCCCAGCATTTT
TRBV20-1	15	TRBD1	TRBJ2-5	-	CSAATPGQGLETQYF	TGCAGTGCTGCTACACCGGGACAGGGGTTAGAGACCCAGTACTTC
TRBV7-2	12	TRBD1	TRBJ2-1	many	CASSLVGTALFF	TGTGCCAGCAGCTTAGTCGGGACAGCTCTGTTCTTC
TRBV20-1	11	-	TRBJ1-2	-	CSASVGYGYTF	TGCAGTGCTAGTGTGGGCTATGGCTACACCTTC
TRBV7-9	15	-	TRBJ2-5	few	CASSPTGLRQETQYF	TGTGCCAGCAGCCCGACTGGGTTGAGGCAAGAGACCCAGTACTTC
TRBV7-2	13	TRBD2	TRBJ2-7	-	CASRAGGTYEQYF	TGTGCCAGCAGGGCGGGGGGAACCTACGAGCAGTACTTC
TRBV29-1	13	-	TRBJ1-5	-	CSVVVEGNQPQHF	TGCAGCGTTGTCGTGGAGGGAAATCAGCCCCAGCATTTT
TRBV6-1	17	-	TRBJ2-6	-	CASRRSWQAAGANVLTF	TGTGCCAGCAGGCGGTCGTGGCAGGCGGCAGGGGCCAACGTCCTGACTTTC
TRBV20-1	14	-	TRBJ2-3	-	CGARGTGGTDTQYF	TGCGGTGCTAGAGGAACCGGGGGCACAGATACGCAGTATTTT
TRBV27	14	-	TRBJ1-1	-	CASSLSRGNTEAFF	TGTGCCAGCAGTTTATCCAGGGGGAACACTGAAGCTTTCTTT
TRBV29-1	13	-	TRBJ1-2	-	CSQGLGGAYGYTF	TGCAGCCAAGGCCTCGGGGGGGCCTATGGCTACACCTTC
TRBV29-1	15	TRBD2	TRBJ2-2	-	CSVFTGTSGTGELFF	TGCAGCGTTTTTACCGGGACTAGCGGGACCGGGGAGCTGTTTTTT
TRBV9	14	-	TRBJ1-1	once	CASSEGPLNTEAFF	TGTGCCAGCAGCGAGGGACCGTTGAACACTGAAGCTTTCTTT
TRBV10-3	15	TRBD1	TRBJ1-5	many	CAIRAGQSISQPQHF	TGTGCCATCAGGGCGGGACAGAGTATCAGTCAGCCCCAGCATTTT
TRBV7-9	13	-	TRBJ2-7	-	CASTGRGAYEQYF	TGTGCCAGCACGGGGCGGGGTGCCTACGAGCAGTACTTC
TRBV19	15	-	TRBJ2-5	-	CASSIVVGRQETQYF	TGTGCCAGTAGTATAGTGGTGGGGCGCCAAGAGACCCAGTACTTC
TRBV4-3	13	-	TRBJ2-3	-	CASSLEGVDTQYF	TGCGCCAGCAGCTTGGAGGGGGTAGATACGCAGTATTTT
TRBV29-1	12	TRBD1	TRBJ2-7	-	CSAYPGTGRQYF	TGCAGCGCCTATCCCGGGACAGGGAGGCAGTACTTC
TRBV9	13	-	TRBJ2-5	-	CASSVDREETQYF	TGTGCCAGCAGCGTAGACAGGGAAGAGACCCAGTACTTC
TRBV2	15	-	TRBJ1-5	-	CASRETDHSNQPQHF	TGTGCCAGCAGGGAGACGGATCATAGCAATCAGCCCCAGCATTTT
TRBV5-8	15	-	TRBJ1-5	many	CASSLQGYSNQPQHF	TGTGCCAGCAGCTTACAGGGCTATAGCAATCAGCCCCAGCATTTT
TRBV20-1	13	TRBD2	TRBJ2-1	-	CSAWGTSDGEQFF	TGCAGTGCGTGGGGGACTAGCGACGGCGAGCAGTTCTTC
TRBV29-1	13	-	TRBJ2-5	-	CSAEGGAQETQYF	TGCAGCGCTGAAGGGGGGGCCCAAGAGACCCAGTACTTC
TRBV25-1	13	-	TRBJ2-7	many	CASSESLGYEQYF	TGTGCCAGCAGTGAGTCTCTTGGGTACGAGCAGTACTTC
TRBV9	16	-	TRBJ1-1	many	CASSVAPGTADTEAFF	TGTGCCAGCAGCGTAGCCCCCGGCACCGCGGACACTGAAGCTTTCTTT
TRBV25-1	14	-	TRBJ2-7	medium-sized	CASSEGTGTYEQYF	TGTGCCAGCAGTGAGGGAACAGGGACCTACGAGCAGTACTTC
TRBV25-1	16	-	TRBJ1-3	-	CASSEYREYPGNTIYF	TGTGCCAGCAGTGAATACAGGGAGTATCCTGGAAACACCATATATTTT
TRBV9	13	TRBD2	TRBJ2-1	many	CASSASGQDEQFF	TGTGCCAGCAGCGCTAGCGGCCAGGACGAGCAGTTCTTC
TRBV9	14	TRBD1	TRBJ2-7	-	CASSSGQGNYEQYF	TGTGCCAGCAGCTCGGGACAGGGAAACTACGAGCAGTACTTC
TRBV6-5	14	-	TRBJ2-1	-	CASSYSELGNEQFF	TGTGCCAGCAGTTACTCAGAACTAGGCAATGAGCAGTTCTTC